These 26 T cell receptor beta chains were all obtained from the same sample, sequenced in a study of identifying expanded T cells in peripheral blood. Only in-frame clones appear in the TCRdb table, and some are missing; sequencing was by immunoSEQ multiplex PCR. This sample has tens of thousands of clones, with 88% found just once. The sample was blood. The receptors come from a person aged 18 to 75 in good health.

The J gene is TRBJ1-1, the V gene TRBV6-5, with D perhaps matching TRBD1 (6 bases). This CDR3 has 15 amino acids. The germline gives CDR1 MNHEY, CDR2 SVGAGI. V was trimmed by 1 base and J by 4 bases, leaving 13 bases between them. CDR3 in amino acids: CASSYFEGEGTEAFF. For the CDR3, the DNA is TGTGCCAGCAGTTACTTCGAGGGGGAGGGCACTGAAGCTTTCTTT.

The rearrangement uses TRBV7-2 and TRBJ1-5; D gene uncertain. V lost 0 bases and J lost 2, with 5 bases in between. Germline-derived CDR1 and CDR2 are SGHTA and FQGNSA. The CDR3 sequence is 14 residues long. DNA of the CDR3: TGTGCCAGCAGCTTAGCCCGTGGCAATCAGCCCCAGCATTTT. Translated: CASSLARGNQPQHF.

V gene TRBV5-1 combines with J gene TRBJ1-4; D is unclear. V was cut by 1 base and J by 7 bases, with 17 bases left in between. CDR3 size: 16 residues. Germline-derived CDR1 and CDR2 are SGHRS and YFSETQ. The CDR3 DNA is TGCGCCAGCAGCTTGTCCCCGGAAATACCGGGTGAAAAACTGTTTTTT. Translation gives CASSLSPEIPGEKLFF.

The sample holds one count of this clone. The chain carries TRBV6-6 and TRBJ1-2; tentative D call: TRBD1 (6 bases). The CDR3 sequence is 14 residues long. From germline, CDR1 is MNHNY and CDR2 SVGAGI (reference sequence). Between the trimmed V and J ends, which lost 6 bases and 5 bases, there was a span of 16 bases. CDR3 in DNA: TGTGCCAGCAGACGCGACCTGACAGGTTATGGCTACACCTTC. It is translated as CASRRDLTGYGYTF.

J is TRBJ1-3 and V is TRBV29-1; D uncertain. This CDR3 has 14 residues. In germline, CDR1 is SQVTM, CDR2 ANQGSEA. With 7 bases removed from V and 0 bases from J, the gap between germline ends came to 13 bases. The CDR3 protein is CSDTRAYSGNTIYF. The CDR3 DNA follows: TGCAGCGACACACGAGCCTACTCTGGAAACACCATATATTTT.

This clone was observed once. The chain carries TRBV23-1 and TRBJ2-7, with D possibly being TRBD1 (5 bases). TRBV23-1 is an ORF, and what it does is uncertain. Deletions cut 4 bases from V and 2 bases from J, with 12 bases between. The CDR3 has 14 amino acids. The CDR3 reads CASSRQGTPYEQYF. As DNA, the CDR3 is TGCGCCAGCAGTCGCCAGGGAACCCCCTACGAGCAGTACTTC.

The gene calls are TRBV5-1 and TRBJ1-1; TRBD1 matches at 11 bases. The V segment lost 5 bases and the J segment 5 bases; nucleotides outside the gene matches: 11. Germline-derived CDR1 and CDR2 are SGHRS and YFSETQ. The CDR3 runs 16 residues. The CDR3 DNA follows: TGCGCCAGCAGGGCCGGGACAGGGGGTGTAAGGACTGAAGCTTTCTTT. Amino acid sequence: CASRAGTGGVRTEAFF. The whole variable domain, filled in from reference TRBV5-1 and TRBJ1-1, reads KAGVTQTPRYLIKTRGQQVTLSCSPISGHRSVSWYQQTPGQGLQFLFEYFSETQRNKGNFPGRFSGRQFSNSRSEMNVSTLELGDSALYLCASRAGTGGVRTEAFFGQGTRLTVV.

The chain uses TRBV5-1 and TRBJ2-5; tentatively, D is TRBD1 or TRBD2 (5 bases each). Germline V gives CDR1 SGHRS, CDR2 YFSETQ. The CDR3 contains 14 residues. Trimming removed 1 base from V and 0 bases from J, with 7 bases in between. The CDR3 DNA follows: TGCGCCAGCAGCTTGAGGGACCACCAAGAGACCCAGTACTTC. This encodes CASSLRDHQETQYF. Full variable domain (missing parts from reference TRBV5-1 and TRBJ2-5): KAGVTQTPRYLIKTRGQQVTLSCSPISGHRSVSWYQQTPGQGLQFLFEYFSETQRNKGNFPGRFSGRQFSNSRSEMNVSTLELGDSALYLCASSLRDHQETQYFGPGTRLLVL.

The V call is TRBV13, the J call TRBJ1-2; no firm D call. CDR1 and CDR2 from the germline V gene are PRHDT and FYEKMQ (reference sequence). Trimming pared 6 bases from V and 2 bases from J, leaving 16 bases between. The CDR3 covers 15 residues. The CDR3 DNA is TGTGCCAGCAGTGTTGGGATGGTGGGGAACTATGGCTACACCTTC. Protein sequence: CASSVGMVGNYGYTF.

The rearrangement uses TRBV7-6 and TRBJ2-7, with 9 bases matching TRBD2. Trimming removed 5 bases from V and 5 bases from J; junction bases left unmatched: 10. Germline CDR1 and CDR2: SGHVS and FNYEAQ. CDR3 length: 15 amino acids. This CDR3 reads CASSQPATSGNEQYF. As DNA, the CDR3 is TGTGCCAGCAGCCAACCCGCGACTAGCGGAAACGAGCAGTACTTC.

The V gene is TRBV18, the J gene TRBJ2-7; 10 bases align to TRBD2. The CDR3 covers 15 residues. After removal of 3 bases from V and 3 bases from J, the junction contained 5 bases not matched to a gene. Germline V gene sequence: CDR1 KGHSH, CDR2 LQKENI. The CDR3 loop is CASSPGAGGNYEQYF. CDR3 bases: TGTGCCAGCTCACCGGGAGCGGGGGGGAACTACGAGCAGTACTTC.

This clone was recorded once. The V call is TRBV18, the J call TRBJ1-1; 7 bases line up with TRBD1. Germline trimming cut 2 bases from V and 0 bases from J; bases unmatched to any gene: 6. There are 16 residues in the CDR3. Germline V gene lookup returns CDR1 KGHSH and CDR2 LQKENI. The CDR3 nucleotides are TGTGCCAGCTCACCAACCGGGACAGCTATGAACACTGAAGCTTTCTTT. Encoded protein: CASSPTGTAMNTEAFF.

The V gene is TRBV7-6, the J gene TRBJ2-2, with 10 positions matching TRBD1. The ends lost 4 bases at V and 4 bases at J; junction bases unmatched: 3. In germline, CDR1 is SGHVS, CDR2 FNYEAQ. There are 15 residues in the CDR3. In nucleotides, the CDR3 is TGTGCCAGCAGCTCGACAGGGGGCAGCACCGGGGAGCTGTTTTTT. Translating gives CASSSTGGSTGELFF.

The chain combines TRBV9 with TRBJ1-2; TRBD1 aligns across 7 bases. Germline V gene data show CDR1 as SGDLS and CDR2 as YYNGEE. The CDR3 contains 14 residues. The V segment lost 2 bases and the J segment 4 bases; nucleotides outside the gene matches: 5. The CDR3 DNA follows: TGTGCCAGCAGCGTGGCCGGGACAGCCTATGGCTACACCTTC. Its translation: CASSVAGTAYGYTF.

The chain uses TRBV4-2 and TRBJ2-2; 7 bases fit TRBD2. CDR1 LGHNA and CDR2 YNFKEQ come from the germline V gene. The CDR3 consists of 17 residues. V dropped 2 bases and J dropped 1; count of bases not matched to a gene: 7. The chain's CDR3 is CASSQPWEGKNTGELFF. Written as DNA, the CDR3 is TGTGCCAGCAGCCAACCTTGGGAGGGGAAGAACACCGGGGAGCTGTTTTTT.

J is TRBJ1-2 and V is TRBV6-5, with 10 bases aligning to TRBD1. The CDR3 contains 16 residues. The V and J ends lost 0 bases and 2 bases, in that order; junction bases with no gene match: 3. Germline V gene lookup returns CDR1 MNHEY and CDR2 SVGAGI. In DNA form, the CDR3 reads TGTGCCAGCAGTTACTCAAGACAGGGGGCAAACTATGGCTACACCTTC. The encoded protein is CASSYSRQGANYGYTF.

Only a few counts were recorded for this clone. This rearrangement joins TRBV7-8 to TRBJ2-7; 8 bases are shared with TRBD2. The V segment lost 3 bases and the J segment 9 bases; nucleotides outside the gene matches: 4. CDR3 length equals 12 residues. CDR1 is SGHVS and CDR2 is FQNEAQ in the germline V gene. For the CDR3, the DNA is TGTGCCAGCAGCTTCCCGGGACTAGGGCAGTACTTC. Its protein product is CASSFPGLGQYF.

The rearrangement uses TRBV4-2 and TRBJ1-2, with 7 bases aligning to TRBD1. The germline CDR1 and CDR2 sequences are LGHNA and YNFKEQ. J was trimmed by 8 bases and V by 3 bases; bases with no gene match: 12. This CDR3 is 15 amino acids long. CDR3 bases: TGTGCCAGCAGCCACCGAGACAGGGAGCATCGGGGCTACACCTTC. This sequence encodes CASSHRDREHRGYTF.

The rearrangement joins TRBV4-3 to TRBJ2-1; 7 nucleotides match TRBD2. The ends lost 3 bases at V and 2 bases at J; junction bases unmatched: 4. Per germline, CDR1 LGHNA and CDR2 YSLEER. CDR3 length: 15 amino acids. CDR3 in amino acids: CASSHPGGTYNEQFF. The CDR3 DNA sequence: TGCGCCAGCAGCCACCCCGGGGGGACCTACAATGAGCAGTTCTTC.

Written as DNA, the CDR3 is TGTGCCTGGAGTGGAGGGCCGGGGGAGACCCAGTACTTC. This codes for CAWSGGPGETQYF. The genes are TRBV30 and TRBJ2-5; maybe TRBD2 (5 bases). CDR3 length: 13 residues. Trimming left V 1 base short and J 5 bases short, with 11 bases between. Looked up from germline, CDR1 is GTSNPN and CDR2 is SVGIG (reference sequence).

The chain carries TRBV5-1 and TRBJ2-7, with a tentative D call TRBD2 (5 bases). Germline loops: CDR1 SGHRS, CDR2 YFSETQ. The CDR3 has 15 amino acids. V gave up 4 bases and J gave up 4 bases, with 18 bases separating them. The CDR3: CASSPNGLPGYEQYF. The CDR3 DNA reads TGCGCCAGCAGCCCCAACGGGTTGCCGGGGTACGAGCAGTACTTC.

This chain's CDR3 is CASSYAGGFDYGYTF. In DNA form, the CDR3 reads TGTGCCAGCAGTTATGCGGGGGGCTTCGACTATGGCTACACCTTC. The genes are TRBV6-6 and TRBJ1-2; D is possibly TRBD1 (6 bases). Germline V gene sequence: CDR1 MNHNY, CDR2 SVGAGI (reference sequence). Trimming cost V 3 bases and J 3 bases, with 14 bases left between them. The CDR3 is 15 amino acids.

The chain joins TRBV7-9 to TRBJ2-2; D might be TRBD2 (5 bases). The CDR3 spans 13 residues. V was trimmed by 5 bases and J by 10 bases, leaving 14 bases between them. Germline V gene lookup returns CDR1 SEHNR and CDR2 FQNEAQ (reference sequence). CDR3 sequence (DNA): TGTGCCAGCAGCGCCGGACTGGAGTTGGAGCTGTTTTTT. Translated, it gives CASSAGLELELFF.

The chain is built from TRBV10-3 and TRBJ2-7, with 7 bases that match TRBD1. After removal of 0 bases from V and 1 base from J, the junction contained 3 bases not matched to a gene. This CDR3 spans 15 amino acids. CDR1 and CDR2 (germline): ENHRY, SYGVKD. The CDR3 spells CAISESGTESYEQYF. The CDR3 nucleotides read TGTGCCATCAGTGAGTCCGGGACAGAGTCCTACGAGCAGTACTTC.

CDR3 region: CASSLGGQALGEQYF. CDR3 DNA sequence: TGCGCCAGCAGCTTGGGGGGACAGGCGTTAGGCGAGCAGTACTTC. The V gene is TRBV5-1, the J gene TRBJ2-7; TRBD1 agrees at 8 bases. Germline V CDR1 and CDR2: SGHRS, YFSETQ. This CDR3 has 15 amino acids. V shed 0 bases and J 6 bases; nucleotides not matched to a gene: 8.

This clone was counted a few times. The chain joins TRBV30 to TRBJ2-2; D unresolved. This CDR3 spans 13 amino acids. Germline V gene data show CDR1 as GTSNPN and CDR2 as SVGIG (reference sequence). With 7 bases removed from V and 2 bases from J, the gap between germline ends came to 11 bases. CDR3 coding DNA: TGTGCCTCGATGAATCGAAACACCGGGGAGCTGTTTTTT. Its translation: CASMNRNTGELFF.